The following is a T cell receptor (beta chain) sequence with its context. Its antigen is not known. This CDR3 region has 14 residues. V was clipped by 4 bases and J by 4 bases; unmatched bases: 7. Germline V gives CDR1 SEHNR, CDR2 FQNEAQ (reference sequence). The method was immunoSEQ multiplex PCR; TCRdb's version includes in-frame clones alone and lacks a portion of them. The table records about 68,000 clones, about nine tenths of them present only once. The sample comes from a study of chemoradiotherapy in HPV16-positive cancers. Looking at the study overall: A couple of HPV16-positive patients' cells yielded candidate HPV-specific clones and common motifs.

General study results and limits: During treatment, candidate HPV-specific clones and E7-related motifs expanded in tumor.

The sequences come from blood, collected from a patient who underwent chemoradiotherapy. The V call is TRBV7-9, the J call TRBJ2-7, with TRBD1 matching 7 bases. The receptor was derived from a human donor with HPV-associated anogenital cancer. CDR3 loop: CASSSRKGAYEQYF. The DNA for the CDR3 is TGTGCCAGCAGCTCCCGGAAGGGGGCGTACGAGCAGTACTTC.